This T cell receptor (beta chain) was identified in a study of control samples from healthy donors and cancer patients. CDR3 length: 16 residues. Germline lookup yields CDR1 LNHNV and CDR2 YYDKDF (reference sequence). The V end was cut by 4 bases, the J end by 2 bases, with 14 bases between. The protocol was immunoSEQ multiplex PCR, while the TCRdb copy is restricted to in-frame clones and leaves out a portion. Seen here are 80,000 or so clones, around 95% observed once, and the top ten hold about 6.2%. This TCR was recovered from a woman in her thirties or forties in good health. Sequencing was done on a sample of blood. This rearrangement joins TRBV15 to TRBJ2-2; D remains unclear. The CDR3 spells CATSKSGEVNTGELFF. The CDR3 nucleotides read TGTGCCACCAGCAAATCGGGTGAAGTTAACACCGGGGAGCTGTTTTTT.